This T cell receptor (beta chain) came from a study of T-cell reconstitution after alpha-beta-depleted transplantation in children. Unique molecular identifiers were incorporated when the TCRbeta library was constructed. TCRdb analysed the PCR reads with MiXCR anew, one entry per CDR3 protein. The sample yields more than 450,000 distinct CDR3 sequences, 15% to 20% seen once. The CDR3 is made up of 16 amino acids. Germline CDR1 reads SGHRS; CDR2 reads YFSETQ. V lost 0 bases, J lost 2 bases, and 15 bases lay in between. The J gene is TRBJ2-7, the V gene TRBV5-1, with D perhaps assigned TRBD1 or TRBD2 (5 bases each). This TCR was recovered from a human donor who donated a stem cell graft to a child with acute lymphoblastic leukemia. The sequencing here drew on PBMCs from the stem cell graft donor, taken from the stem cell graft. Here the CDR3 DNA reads TGCGCCAGCAGCTTGGATGGGGGAAAGAGGGCCTACGAGCAGTACTTC. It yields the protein CASSLDGGKRAYEQYF.